This TCR beta chain was captured in a study of shared clonotypes between healthy human individuals. Several immunoSEQ plates received, in even portions, the genomic DNA of each subset. Generated by immunoSEQ multiplex PCR, the TCRdb table keeps only in-frame clones and is missing some. Altogether fewer than 2.5 million clones are present, 93% being singletons, with the ten largest covering 0.36%. In germline, CDR1 is KGHSH, CDR2 LQKENI. V was shortened by 9 bases and J by 2 bases, with 13 bases between the two germline ends. The CDR3 loop spans 13 amino acids. Donors, healthy HIV-negative adults, lacked recent acute infections or vaccinations. Splitting the CD4+ cells yielded a CD45RA+ naive subset and a CD45RA-negative memory subset.

This TCR was recovered from a man aged 18 to 30 in good health. Some clones in this sample may be carry-over from other donors' samples. The material sequenced was naive CD4+ T cells from PBMCs. Documented subset: CD45RA+ positively selected. This rearrangement joins TRBV18 to TRBJ1-2; D might be TRBD1 (6 bases). CDR3 in DNA: TGTGCCAGTACGGGGGGCCTCAACTATGGCTACACCTTC. It specifies CASTGGLNYGYTF.